Presented here are 2 T cell receptor beta chains from one specimen sequenced in a study of blood T cell repertoires in COVID-19. Assay: immunoSEQ multiplex PCR; the TCRdb copy retains only in-frame clones and omits some. The table has under 400,000 clones, approximately 89% seen once. Source material: peripheral blood. These TCRs come from a woman younger than 45 with COVID-19, enrolled during active disease.

This rearrangement joins TRBV30 to TRBJ1-6; no clear D. The CDR3 runs 13 residues. Trimming pared 4 bases from V and 10 bases from J, leaving 14 bases between. Germline CDR1 and CDR2: GTSNPN and SVGIG (reference sequence). In DNA form, the CDR3 reads TGTGCCTGGAATTCCCGCGCTAACTCACCCCTCCACTTT. As protein: CAWNSRANSPLHF. Drawing the rest from reference TRBV30 and TRBJ1-6, the complete variable domain is SQTIHQWPATLVQPVGSPLSLECTVEGTSNPNLYWYRQAAGRGLQLLFYSVGIGQISSEVPQNLSASRPQDRQFILSSKKLLLSDSGFYLCAWNSRANSPLHFGNGTRLTVT.

This chain connects TRBV19 to TRBJ2-1; 10 positions match TRBD2. The CDR3 totals 16 residues. Germline V gene data show CDR1 as LNHDA and CDR2 as SQIVND (reference sequence). J lost 6 bases, V lost 5 bases, and 10 bases had no gene match. The CDR3 sequence: CASSSLAGVWGNEQFF. CDR3 DNA: TGTGCCAGTAGTTCCCTAGCGGGAGTCTGGGGCAATGAGCAGTTCTTC.